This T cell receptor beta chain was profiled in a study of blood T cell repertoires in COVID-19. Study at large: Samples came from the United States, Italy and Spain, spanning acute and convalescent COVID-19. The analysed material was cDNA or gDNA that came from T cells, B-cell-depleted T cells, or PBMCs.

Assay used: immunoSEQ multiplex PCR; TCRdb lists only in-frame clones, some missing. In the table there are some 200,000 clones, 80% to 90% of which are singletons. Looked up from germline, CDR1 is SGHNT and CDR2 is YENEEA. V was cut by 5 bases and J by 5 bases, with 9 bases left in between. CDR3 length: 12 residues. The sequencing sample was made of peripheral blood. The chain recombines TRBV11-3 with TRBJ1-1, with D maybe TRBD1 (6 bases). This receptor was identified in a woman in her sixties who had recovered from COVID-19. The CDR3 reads CASSGRGTEAFF. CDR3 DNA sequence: TGTGCCAGCAGCGGAAGGGGGACTGAAGCTTTCTTT.